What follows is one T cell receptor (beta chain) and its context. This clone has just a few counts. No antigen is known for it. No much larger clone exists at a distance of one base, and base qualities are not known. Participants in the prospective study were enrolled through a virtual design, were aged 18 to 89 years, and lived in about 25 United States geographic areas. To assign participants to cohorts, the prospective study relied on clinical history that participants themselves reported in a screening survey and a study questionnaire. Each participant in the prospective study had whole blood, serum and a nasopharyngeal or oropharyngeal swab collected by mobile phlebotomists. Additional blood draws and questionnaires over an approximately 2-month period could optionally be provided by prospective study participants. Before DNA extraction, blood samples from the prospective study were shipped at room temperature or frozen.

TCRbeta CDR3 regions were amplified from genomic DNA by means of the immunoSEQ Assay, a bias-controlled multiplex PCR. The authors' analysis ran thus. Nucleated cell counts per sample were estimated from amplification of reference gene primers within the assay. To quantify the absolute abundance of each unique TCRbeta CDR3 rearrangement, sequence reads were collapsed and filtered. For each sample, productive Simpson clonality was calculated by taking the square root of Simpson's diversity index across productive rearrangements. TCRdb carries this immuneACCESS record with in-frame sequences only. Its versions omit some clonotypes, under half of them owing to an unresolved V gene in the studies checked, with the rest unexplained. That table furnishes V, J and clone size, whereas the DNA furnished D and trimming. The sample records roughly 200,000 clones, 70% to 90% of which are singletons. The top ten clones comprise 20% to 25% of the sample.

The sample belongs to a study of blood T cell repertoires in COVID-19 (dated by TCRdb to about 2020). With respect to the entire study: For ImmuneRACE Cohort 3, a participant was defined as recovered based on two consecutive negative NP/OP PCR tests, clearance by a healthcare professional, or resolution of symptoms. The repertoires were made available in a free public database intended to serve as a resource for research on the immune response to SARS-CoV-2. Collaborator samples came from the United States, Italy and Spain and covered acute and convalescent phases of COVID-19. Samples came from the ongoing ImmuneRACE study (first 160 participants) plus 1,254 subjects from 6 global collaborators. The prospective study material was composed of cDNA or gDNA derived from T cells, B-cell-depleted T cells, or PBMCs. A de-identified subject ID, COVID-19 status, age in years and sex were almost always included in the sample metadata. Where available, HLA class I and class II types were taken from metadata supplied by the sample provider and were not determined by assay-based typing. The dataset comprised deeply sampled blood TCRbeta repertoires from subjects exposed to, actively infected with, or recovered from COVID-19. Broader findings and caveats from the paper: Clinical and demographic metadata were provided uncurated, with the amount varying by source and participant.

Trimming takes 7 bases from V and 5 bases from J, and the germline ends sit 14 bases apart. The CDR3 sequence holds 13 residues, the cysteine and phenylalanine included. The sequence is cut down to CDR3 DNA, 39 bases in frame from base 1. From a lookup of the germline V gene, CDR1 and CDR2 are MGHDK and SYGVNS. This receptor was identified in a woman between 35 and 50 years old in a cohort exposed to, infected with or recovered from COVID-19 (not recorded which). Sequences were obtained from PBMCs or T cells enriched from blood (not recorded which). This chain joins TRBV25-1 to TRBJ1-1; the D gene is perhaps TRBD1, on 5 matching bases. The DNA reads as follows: TGTGCCAGCACCCAGGACGGGGGGACTGAAGCTTTCTTT. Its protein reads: CASTQDGGTEAFF.